This T cell receptor beta chain derives from a study of STAT5B mutations in CD4+ large granular lymphocyte leukemia. General study points: 8/27 top patient clones versus 2/35 control clones were TRBV06-family.

In the case of this clone: Antigen: not known.

In the authors' workflow: The detection floor for productive clonotype frequency was 2.59 x 10-5. Profiled with immunoSEQ multiplex PCR; TCRdb holds only in-frame clones, not every one. The DNA gave D and trimming, while V, J and clone size come from that table. The repertoire holds tens of thousands of clones, more than 60% seen once, with 0.55% in the top ten. The CDR3 runs to 19 residues. V was clipped by 6 bases and J by 1 base; unmatched bases: 16. The germline V gene encodes CDR1 SQVTM and CDR2 ANQGSEA. This TCR came from a human donor in good health. The sample taken for sequencing was CD4+ T cells from blood buffy coats. The V and J genes are TRBV29-1 and TRBJ2-3; 13 bases match TRBD2. The CDR3 spells CSVDPGQGTSGMGTDTQYF. CDR3 coding DNA: TGCAGCGTCGATCCGGGACAGGGGACTAGCGGGATGGGCACAGATACGCAGTATTTT.